This T cell receptor beta chain was captured in a study of cytomegalovirus exposure and HLA in healthy donors. Trimming stripped 1 base from V and 5 bases from J, with 17 bases between. In germline, CDR1 is LGHNA, CDR2 YNFKEQ. The CDR3 spans 16 residues. The PCR ran on 60 Vbeta and 13 Jbeta primers. TCRdb keeps only in-frame clones here, not all; method: immunoSEQ multiplex PCR. The sample has under 150,000 clones; around 73% are singletons. This receptor was taken from a human donor in good health. Sequenced: PBMCs. The chain combines TRBV4-2 with TRBJ2-5, with D possibly matching TRBD2 (6 bases). CDR3 sequence: CASSQARDPGRETQYF. Here the CDR3 DNA reads TGTGCCAGCAGCCAAGCGAGGGACCCGGGGAGGGAGACCCAGTACTTC.